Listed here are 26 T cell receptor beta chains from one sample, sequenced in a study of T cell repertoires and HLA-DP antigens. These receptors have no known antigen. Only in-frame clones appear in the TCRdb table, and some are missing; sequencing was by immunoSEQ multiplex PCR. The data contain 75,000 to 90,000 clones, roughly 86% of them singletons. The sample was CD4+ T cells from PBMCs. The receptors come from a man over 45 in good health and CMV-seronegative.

CDR3 nucleotide sequence: TGCGCCAGCAGCTTGGAAGAGGAAGGTGAGCAGTTCTTC. Translation gives CASSLEEEGEQFF. V usage is TRBV5-1 and J usage is TRBJ2-1; D gene unclear. The CDR3 consists of 13 residues. The germline V gene has CDR1 SGHRS and CDR2 YFSETQ. V gave up 0 bases and J gave up 9 bases, with 10 bases separating them.

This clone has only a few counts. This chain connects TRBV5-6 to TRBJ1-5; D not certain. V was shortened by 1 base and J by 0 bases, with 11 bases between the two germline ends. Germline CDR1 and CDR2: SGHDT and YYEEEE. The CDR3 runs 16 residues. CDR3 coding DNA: TGTGCCAGCAGCTTGTGGGTGGGCGCTAGCAATCAGCCCCAGCATTTT. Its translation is CASSLWVGASNQPQHF. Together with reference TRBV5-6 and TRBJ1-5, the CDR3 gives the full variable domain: DAGVTQSPTHLIKTRGQQVTLRCSPKSGHDTVSWYQQALGQGPQFIFQYYEEEERQRGNFPDRFSGHQFPNYSSELNVNALLLGDSALYLCASSLWVGASNQPQHFGDGTRLSIL.

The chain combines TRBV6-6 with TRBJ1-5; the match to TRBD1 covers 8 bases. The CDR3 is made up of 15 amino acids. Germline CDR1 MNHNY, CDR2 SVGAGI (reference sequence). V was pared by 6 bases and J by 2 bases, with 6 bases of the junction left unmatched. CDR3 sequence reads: CASRRTGTGNQPQHF. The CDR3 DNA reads TGTGCCAGCAGAAGGACAGGGACGGGCAATCAGCCCCAGCATTTT.

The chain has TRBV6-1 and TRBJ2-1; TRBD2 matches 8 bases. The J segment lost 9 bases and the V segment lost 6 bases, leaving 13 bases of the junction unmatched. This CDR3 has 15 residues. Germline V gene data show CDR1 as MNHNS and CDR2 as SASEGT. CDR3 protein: CASSLTSGTTGEQFF. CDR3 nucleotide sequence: TGTGCCAGCAGCCTAACTAGCGGTACTACTGGTGAGCAGTTCTTC.

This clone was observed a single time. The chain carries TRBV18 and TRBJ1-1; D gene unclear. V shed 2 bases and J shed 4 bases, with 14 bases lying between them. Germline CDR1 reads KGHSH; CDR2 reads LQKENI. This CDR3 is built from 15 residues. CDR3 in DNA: TGTGCCAGCTCACCAGACTCTACGATGGGCACTGAAGCTTTCTTT. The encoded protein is CASSPDSTMGTEAFF.

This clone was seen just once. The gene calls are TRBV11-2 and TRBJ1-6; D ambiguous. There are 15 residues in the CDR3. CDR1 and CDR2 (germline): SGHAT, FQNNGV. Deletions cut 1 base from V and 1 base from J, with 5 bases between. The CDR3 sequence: CASSLVSSYNSPLHF. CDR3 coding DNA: TGTGCCAGCAGCTTAGTTTCTTCCTATAATTCACCCCTCCACTTT. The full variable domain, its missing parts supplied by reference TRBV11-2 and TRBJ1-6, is EAGVAQSPRYKIIEKRQSVAFWCNPISGHATLYWYQQILGQGPKLLIQFQNNGVVDDSQLPKDRFSAERLKGVDSTLKIQPAKLEDSAVYLCASSLVSSYNSPLHFGNGTRLTVT.

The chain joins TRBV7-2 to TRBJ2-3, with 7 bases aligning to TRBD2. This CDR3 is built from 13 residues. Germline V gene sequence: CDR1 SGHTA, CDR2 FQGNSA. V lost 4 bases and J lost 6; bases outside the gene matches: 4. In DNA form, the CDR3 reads TGTGCCAGCAGCTGGGCGGGAGTGGATACGCAGTATTTT. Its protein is CASSWAGVDTQYF.

The CDR3 loop reads CAWSRPDRGTDTQYF. The CDR3 DNA follows: TGTGCCTGGAGTCGTCCGGACAGGGGGACAGATACGCAGTATTTT. The chain uses TRBV30 and TRBJ2-3; 10 nucleotides match TRBD1. CDR1 and CDR2 (germline): GTSNPN, SVGIG (reference sequence). The CDR3 has 15 amino acids. V was clipped by 2 bases and J by 3 bases; unmatched bases: 5.

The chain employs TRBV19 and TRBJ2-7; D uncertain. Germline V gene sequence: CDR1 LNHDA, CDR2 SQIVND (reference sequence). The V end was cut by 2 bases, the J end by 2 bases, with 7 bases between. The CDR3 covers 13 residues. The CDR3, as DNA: TGTGCCAGTAGTATAAGGGTTCCCTACGAGCAGTACTTC. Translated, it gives CASSIRVPYEQYF. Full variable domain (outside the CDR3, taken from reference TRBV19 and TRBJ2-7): DGGITQSPKYLFRKEGQNVTLSCEQNLNHDAMYWYRQDPGQGLRLIYYSQIVNDFQKGDIAEGYSVSREKKESFPLTVTSAQKNPTAFYLCASSIRVPYEQYFGPGTRLTVT.

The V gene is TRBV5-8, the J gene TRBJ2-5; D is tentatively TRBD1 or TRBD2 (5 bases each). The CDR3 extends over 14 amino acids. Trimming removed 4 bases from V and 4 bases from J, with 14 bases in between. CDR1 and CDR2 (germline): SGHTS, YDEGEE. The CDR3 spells CASSPRDHVETQYF. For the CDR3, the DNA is TGTGCCAGCAGCCCCCGGGACCACGTAGAGACCCAGTACTTC.

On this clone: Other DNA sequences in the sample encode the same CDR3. The CDR3 nucleotides are TGTGCCAGCAGCTTAGATGGGGGCGGGATGAACACTGAAGCTTTCTTT. Translated: CASSLDGGGMNTEAFF. The chain joins TRBV7-9 to TRBJ1-1; a possible D gene is TRBD1 (6 bases). This CDR3 is 16 amino acids long. Germline assignment: CDR1 SEHNR and CDR2 FQNEAQ (reference sequence). Trimming left V 1 base short and J 0 bases short, with 12 bases between.

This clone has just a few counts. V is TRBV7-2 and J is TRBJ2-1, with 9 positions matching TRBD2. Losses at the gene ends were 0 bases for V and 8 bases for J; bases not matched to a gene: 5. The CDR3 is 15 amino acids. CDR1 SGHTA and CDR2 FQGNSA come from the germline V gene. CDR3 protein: CASSLAAGGRYEQFF. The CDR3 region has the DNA TGTGCCAGCAGCTTAGCGGCGGGGGGGCGCTATGAGCAGTTCTTC.

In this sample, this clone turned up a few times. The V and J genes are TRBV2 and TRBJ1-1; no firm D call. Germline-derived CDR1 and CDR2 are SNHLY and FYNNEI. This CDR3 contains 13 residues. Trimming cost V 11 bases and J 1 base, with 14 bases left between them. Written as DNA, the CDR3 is TGTGCCTCCCACTTAACAGAGAACACTGAAGCTTTCTTT. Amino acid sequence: CASHLTENTEAFF.

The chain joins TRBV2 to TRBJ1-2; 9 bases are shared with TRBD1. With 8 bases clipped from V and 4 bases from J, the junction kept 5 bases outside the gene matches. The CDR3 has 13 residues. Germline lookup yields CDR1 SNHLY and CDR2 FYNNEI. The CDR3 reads CASRKGQGYGYTF. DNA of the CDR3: TGTGCCAGCCGGAAGGGACAGGGCTATGGCTACACCTTC.

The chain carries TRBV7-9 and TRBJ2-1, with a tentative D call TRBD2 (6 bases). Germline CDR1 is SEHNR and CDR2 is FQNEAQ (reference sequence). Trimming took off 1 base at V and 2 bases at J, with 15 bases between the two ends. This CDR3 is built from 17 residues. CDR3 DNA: TGTGCCAGCAGCTTAGGCGGGACTCAATGGGCCTACAATGAGCAGTTCTTC. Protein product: CASSLGGTQWAYNEQFF.

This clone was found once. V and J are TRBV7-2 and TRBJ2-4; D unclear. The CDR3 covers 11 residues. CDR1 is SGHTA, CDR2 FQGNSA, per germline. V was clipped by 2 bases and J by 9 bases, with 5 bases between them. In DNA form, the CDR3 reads TGTGCCAGCAGCTTAATGAGCATTCAGTACTTC. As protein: CASSLMSIQYF.

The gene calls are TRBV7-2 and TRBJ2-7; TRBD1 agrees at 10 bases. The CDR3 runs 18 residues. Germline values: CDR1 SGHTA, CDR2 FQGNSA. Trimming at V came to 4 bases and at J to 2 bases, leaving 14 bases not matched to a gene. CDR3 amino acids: CASSSMPYGTGATYEQYF. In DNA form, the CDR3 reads TGTGCCAGCAGCTCCATGCCTTATGGGACAGGGGCTACCTACGAGCAGTACTTC.

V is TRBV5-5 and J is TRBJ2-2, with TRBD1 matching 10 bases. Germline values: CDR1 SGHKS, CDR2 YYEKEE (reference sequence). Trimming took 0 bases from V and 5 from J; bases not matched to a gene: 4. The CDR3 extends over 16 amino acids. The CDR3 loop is CASSLGLGQGTGELFF. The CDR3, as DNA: TGTGCCAGCAGCTTGGGTCTGGGACAGGGGACCGGGGAGCTGTTTTTT.

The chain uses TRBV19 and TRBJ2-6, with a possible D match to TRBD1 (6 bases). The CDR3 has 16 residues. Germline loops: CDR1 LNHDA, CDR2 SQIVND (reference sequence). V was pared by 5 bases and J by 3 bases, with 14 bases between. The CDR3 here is CASSGSRGFGANVLTF. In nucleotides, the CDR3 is TGTGCCAGTAGTGGAAGCAGGGGCTTTGGGGCCAACGTCCTGACTTTC.

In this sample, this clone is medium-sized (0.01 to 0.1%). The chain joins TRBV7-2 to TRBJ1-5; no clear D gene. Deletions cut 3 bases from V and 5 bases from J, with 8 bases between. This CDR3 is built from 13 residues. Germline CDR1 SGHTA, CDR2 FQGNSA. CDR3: CASSFSRYQPQHF. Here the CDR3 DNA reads TGTGCCAGCAGCTTTTCGCGATATCAGCCCCAGCATTTT.

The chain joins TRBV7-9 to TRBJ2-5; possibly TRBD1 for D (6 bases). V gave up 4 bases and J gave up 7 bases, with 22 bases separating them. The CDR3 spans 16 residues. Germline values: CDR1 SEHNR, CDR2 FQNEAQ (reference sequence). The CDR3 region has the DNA TGTGCCAGCAGCTCCCTACTACCTGACAGGCCCGGGACCCAGTACTTC. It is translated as CASSSLLPDRPGTQYF.

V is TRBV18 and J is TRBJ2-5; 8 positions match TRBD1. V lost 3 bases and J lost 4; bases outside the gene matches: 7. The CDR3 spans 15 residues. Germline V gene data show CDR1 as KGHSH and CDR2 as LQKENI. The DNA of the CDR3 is TGTGCCAGCTCACCCCATCTTGACAGGGGAGAGACCCAGTACTTC. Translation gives CASSPHLDRGETQYF.

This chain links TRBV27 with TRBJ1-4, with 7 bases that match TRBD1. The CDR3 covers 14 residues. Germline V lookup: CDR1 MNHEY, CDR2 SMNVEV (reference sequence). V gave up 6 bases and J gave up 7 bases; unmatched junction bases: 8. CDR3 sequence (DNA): TGTGCCAGCAGAGAGACAGGGATCGGTGAAAAACTGTTTTTT. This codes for CASRETGIGEKLFF.

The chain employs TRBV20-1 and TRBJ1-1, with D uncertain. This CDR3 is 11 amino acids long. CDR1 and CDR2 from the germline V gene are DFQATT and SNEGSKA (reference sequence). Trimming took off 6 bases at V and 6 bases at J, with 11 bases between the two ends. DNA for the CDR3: TGCAGTGCCGCAATTAGGGCTGAAGCTTTCTTT. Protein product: CSAAIRAEAFF.

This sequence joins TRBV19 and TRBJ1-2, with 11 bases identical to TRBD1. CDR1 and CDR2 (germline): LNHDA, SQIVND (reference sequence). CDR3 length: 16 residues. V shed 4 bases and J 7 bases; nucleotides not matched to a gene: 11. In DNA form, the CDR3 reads TGTGCCAGTAGTACAAAGAGGACAGGGGGCTTCTTTGGCTACACCTTC. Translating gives CASSTKRTGGFFGYTF.

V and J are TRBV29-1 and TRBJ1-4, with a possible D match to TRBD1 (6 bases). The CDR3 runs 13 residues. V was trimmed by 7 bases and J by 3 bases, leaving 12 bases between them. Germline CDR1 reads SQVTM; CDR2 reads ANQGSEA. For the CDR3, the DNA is TGCAGCGGTCGGGACACACCTAATGAAAAACTGTTTTTT. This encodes CSGRDTPNEKLFF.